This passage covers 8 T cell receptor beta chains from one sample sequenced in a study of T cell repertoires in cytomegalovirus infection. TCRdb used MiXCR to reprocess the reads, holding one entry per CDR3 protein. The sample records about 160,000 distinct CDR3 sequences, approximately 17% being singletons. The sample was CD8+ T cells from PBMCs. These receptors all stem from a human donor in good health (CMV status not recorded). Some clones in this sample may be carry-over from other donors' samples.

The chain has TRBV2 and TRBJ2-7, with 7 nucleotides matching TRBD2. This CDR3 is built from 12 residues. Germline CDR1 SNHLY, CDR2 FYNNEI. J lost 7 bases, V lost 9 bases, and 9 bases had no gene match. CDR3 protein: CASTGRFFEQYF. The CDR3 bases are TGTGCCAGTACCGGGAGGTTCTTTGAGCAGTACTTC.

This rearrangement joins TRBV14 to TRBJ2-1, with D perhaps TRBD2 (6 bases). The CDR3 extends over 13 amino acids. With 0 bases removed from V and 15 bases from J, the gap between germline ends came to 15 bases. CDR1 SGHDN and CDR2 FVKESK come from the germline V gene. The CDR3 DNA is TGTGCCAGCAGCCAAGAAAGGCGCGGGAACCCGTTCTTC. It codes for CASSQERRGNPFF.

This clonotype was recorded a few times. V usage is TRBV27 and J usage is TRBJ1-1; no firm D call. Trimming took 5 bases from V and 1 from J, leaving 5 bases between them. The CDR3 consists of 12 residues. Looked up from germline, CDR1 is MNHEY and CDR2 is SMNVEV (reference sequence). CDR3 sequence (DNA): TGTGCCAGCAGTGCTGGGAACACTGAAGCTTTCTTT. It translates to CASSAGNTEAFF.

J is TRBJ1-6 and V is TRBV20-1; D gene uncertain. The germline V and J ends were trimmed by 7 bases and 3 bases, with 16 bases remaining between them. From germline, CDR1 is DFQATT and CDR2 SNEGSKA (reference sequence). CDR3 length: 15 amino acids. The DNA of the CDR3 is TGCAGTGTCAGTCCTGCCGGGAACTATAATTCACCCCTCCACTTT. It codes for CSVSPAGNYNSPLHF.

V gene TRBV7-8 combines with J gene TRBJ2-1; 7 positions match TRBD1. With V trimmed by 4 bases and J by 2 bases, 8 bases remained unmatched. The germline CDR1 and CDR2 sequences are SGHVS and FQNEAQ. The CDR3 covers 16 residues. The CDR3 is CASSSPDRAPYNEQFF. The DNA of the CDR3 is TGTGCCAGCAGCTCCCCTGACAGGGCCCCCTACAATGAGCAGTTCTTC.

The chain employs TRBV7-9 and TRBJ2-3; D perhaps matches TRBD2 (6 bases). V was trimmed by 5 bases and J by 6 bases, leaving 18 bases between them. Germline V gives CDR1 SEHNR, CDR2 FQNEAQ (reference sequence). This CDR3 is 15 amino acids long. The CDR3 coding sequence is TGTGCCAGCAGCCCCCGGACGGGGGATATGGATACGCAGTATTTT. Protein: CASSPRTGDMDTQYF. Full variable domain (rest looked up from reference TRBV7-9 and TRBJ2-3): DTGVSQNPRHKITKRGQNVTFRCDPISEHNRLYWYRQTLGQGPEFLTYFQNEAQLEKSRLLSDRFSAERPKGSFSTLEIQRTEQGDSAMYLCASSPRTGDMDTQYFGPGTRLTVL.

The chain combines TRBV7-2 with TRBJ2-7; 11 nucleotides line up with TRBD2. The germline V gene encodes CDR1 SGHTA and CDR2 FQGNSA. The CDR3 is 14 residues long. The ends lost 5 bases at V and 3 bases at J; junction bases unmatched: 3. In nucleotides, the CDR3 is TGTGCCAGCAGCCAGACTAGCGGGGACTACGAGCAGTACTTC. This codes for CASSQTSGDYEQYF.

V gene TRBV7-3 combines with J gene TRBJ2-2, with unresolved D. V was pared by 5 bases and J by 2 bases, with 12 bases between. Germline CDR1 is SGHTA and CDR2 is FQGTGA. The CDR3 covers 15 residues. CDR3 sequence: CASSPSGGNTGELFF. The CDR3 coding sequence is TGTGCCAGCAGCCCCTCAGGCGGAAACACCGGGGAGCTGTTTTTT.